The clone carrying this TCR beta chain has a handful of counts. Naive CD8 populations comprised CD45RO-negative cells positively selected for CCR7, excluding terminally differentiated effector memory CD45RA+ cells. Each of the donors was a healthy adult who was HIV-negative and had not had a recent acute infection or vaccination. The sample originates from a study of shared clonotypes between healthy human individuals. Germline lookup yields CDR1 SGDLS and CDR2 YYNGEE. The CDR3 is made up of 14 amino acids. The V and J ends lost 3 bases and 5 bases, in that order; junction bases with no gene match: 2. TCRdb's copy holds only in-frame clones and misses some; the assay was immunoSEQ multiplex PCR. This sample has around 700,000 clones; about 92% occur once, and the top ten carry approximately 24%.

The rearrangement uses TRBV9 and TRBJ2-3; 11 nucleotides line up with TRBD2. The sample consisted of naive CD8+ T cells sorted from blood. This clonotype was obtained from a man aged 25 to 40 in good health. CDR3 nucleotide sequence: TGTGCCAGCAGCGGCGGGACTAGCGGAGATACGCAGTATTTT. Translation: CASSGGTSGDTQYF.